One T cell receptor (beta chain) is described in this entry. Germline CDR1 is PRHDT and CDR2 is FYEKMQ (reference sequence). Trimming at V came to 1 base and at J to 3 bases, leaving 5 bases not matched to a gene. CDR3 length: 15 amino acids. Isolated RNA was reverse transcribed into cDNA used as the sequencing template. Assay used: immunoSEQ multiplex PCR; TCRdb lists only in-frame clones, some missing. The table records about 120,000 clones, about 50% of them present only once. This sample stems from a study of CD8+ T cells in alopecia areata. The chain is built from TRBV13 and TRBJ2-7, with TRBD1 identical over 8 bases. Specimen: CD8+ T cells sorted from blood, collected at week 0. The receptor was derived from a human donor with alopecia areata. The CDR3 reads CASSLAGQGNYEQYF. CDR3 DNA sequence: TGTGCCAGCAGCTTAGCCGGACAGGGTAACTACGAGCAGTACTTC.